The rows below give T cell receptor beta chains drawn from one sample of a study of T cell responses to AZD1222 COVID-19 vaccine. Only in-frame clones appear in the TCRdb table, and some are missing; sequencing was by immunoSEQ multiplex PCR. The sample shows more than 110,000 clones, around 90% of them seen only once. Sequenced here: peripheral blood, sampled on day 0 of AZD1222 vaccination. These receptors originate from an adult in good health. Both conserved end residues are part of each CDR3. Fields, in order: D gene, clone size, J gene, V gene, CDR3 DNA, CDR3 protein. D genes are given only for firm matches. Expanded clones are given a class, and other clones once, few, many or no size at all.

.,.,TRBJ2-2,TRBV7-2,TGTGCCAGCAGAATAGTGGCCTTATACACCGGGGAGCTGTTTTTT,CASRIVALYTGELFF
.,.,TRBJ1-1,TRBV19,TGTGCCAGTAGTATCTACACTGAAGCTTTCTTT,CASSIYTEAFF
.,.,TRBJ1-2,TRBV28,TGTGCCAGCAGTTTCTACTATGGCTACACCTTC,CASSFYYGYTF
TRBD1,.,TRBJ1-2,TRBV6-6,TGTGCCAGCAGTTCCAACCCGGACAGGGGAACTTATGGCTACACCTTC,CASSSNPDRGTYGYTF
TRBD1,.,TRBJ1-1,TRBV24-1,TGTGCCACCCGCCCAGGCAGGGGGCACACTGAAGCTTTCTTT,CATRPGRGHTEAFF
.,.,TRBJ1-1,TRBV5-1,TGCGCCAGCAGCTTGACAGGGAGGGACACTGAAGCTTTCTTT,CASSLTGRDTEAFF
TRBD1,.,TRBJ1-4,TRBV27,TGTGCCAGCAGTTTTTACCAGACAGGGGAAGGGATTGAAAAACTGTTTTTT,CASSFYQTGEGIEKLFF
.,.,TRBJ2-2,TRBV6-2/TRBV6-3,TGTGCCAGCAGCCGGGGGAACCCCGGGGAGCTGTTTTTT,CASSRGNPGELFF
TRBD2,.,TRBJ2-1,TRBV3-1/TRBV3-2,TGTGCCAGCAGCCTAGCGGGGGCCTACAATGAGCAGTTCTTC,CASSLAGAYNEQFF
.,few,TRBJ1-2,TRBV7-2,TGTGCCAGCAGCCCCCCAGGAAACTATGGCTACACCTTC,CASSPPGNYGYTF
.,once,TRBJ1-5,TRBV10-3,TGTGCCATCAGTGAGTCCTCCTTGAGGGGCAATCAGCCCCAGCATTTT,CAISESSLRGNQPQHF
.,.,TRBJ1-5,TRBV30,TGTGCCTGGAGTGAAGGGGGCAATCAGCCCCAGCATTTT,CAWSEGGNQPQHF
.,.,TRBJ1-2,TRBV5-1,TGCGCCAGCAGCTTGGCCGCAGGGACTGGCTATGGCTACACCTTC,CASSLAAGTGYGYTF
.,once,TRBJ1-5,TRBV3-1/TRBV3-2,TGTGCCAGCAGCCAAGGCCTTTGCCCTTTGGGGCAGGGGAGGAAGAGCAATCAGCCCCAGCATTTT,CASSQGLCPLGQGRKSNQPQHF
.,.,TRBJ1-5,TRBV5-1,TGCGCCAGCAGCTTGTTAGGTTGGAGGATCCCCAATCAGCCCCAGCATTTT,CASSLLGWRIPNQPQHF
.,.,TRBJ1-2,TRBV28,TGTGCCAGCCTCCAGAACTATGGCTACACCTTC,CASLQNYGYTF
.,.,TRBJ1-1,TRBV6-5,TGTGCCAGCAGTTACCTGGGGCTGCACGAAGCTTTCTTT,CASSYLGLHEAFF
TRBD2,.,TRBJ2-1,TRBV9,TGTGCCAGCAGCCCGCCGACTAGCGGGAGAGGAAATGAGCAGTTCTTC,CASSPPTSGRGNEQFF
.,.,TRBJ1-2,TRBV19,TGTGCCAGTCGGCCCCTGGGGAGGGACTATGGCTACACCTTC,CASRPLGRDYGYTF
TRBD1,.,TRBJ1-1,TRBV28,TGTGCCAGCAGTTTCGAACAACAGGGGCGGGCTTTCTTT,CASSFEQQGRAFF
.,few,TRBJ1-2,TRBV4-1,TGCGCCAGCAGCCAAGATTACGCCGCTAACTATGGCTACACCTTC,CASSQDYAANYGYTF
TRBD1,.,TRBJ1-4,TRBV5-6,TGTGCCAGCACCTGGGGGCAGGGGGAAGAAAAACTGTTTTTT,CASTWGQGEEKLFF
TRBD2,.,TRBJ2-1,TRBV10-3,TGTGCCATCAGTCCGACTAGCGGGAGTTATGTCAATGAGCAGTTCTTC,CAISPTSGSYVNEQFF
TRBD1,.,TRBJ1-1,TRBV10-3,TGTGCCATCAGTCGAGGGGGCTCGGGAACTGAAGCTTTCTTT,CAISRGGSGTEAFF
.,.,TRBJ1-2,TRBV12-3/TRBV12-4,TGTGCCAGCAGTTTAAATTTGTGGGGCTACACCTTC,CASSLNLWGYTF
.,.,TRBJ2-7,TRBV6-1,TGTGCCAGCAGTGAAGCGGGGGGCCGCCACGAGCAGTACTTC,CASSEAGGRHEQYF
.,.,TRBJ1-1,TRBV30,TGTGCCTGGAGTGTACAGACAGACACTGAAGCTTTCTTT,CAWSVQTDTEAFF
TRBD2,.,TRBJ2-3,TRBV7-7,TGTGCCAGCAGTGCGGGAGGGCCTCGCACAGATACGCAGTATTTT,CASSAGGPRTDTQYF
TRBD1,.,TRBJ2-1,TRBV3-1/TRBV3-2,TGTGCCAGCAGCCCCCGGGACAGGGTGTACAATGAGCAGTTCTTC,CASSPRDRVYNEQFF
.,.,TRBJ1-1,TRBV7-9,TGTGCCAGCAGCCTTATAAGAACTGAAGCTTTCTTT,CASSLIRTEAFF
TRBD1,.,TRBJ2-5,TRBV19,TGTGCCAGTAGTAAAGCCGGACAGGGGGGGATTGGGACCCAGTACTTC,CASSKAGQGGIGTQYF
.,.,TRBJ2-7,TRBV6-6,TGTGCCAGCAGTTACATGGTAAACTCCTACGAGCAGTACTTC,CASSYMVNSYEQYF
TRBD1,.,TRBJ1-3,TRBV11-2,TGTGCCAGCAGCTTGGGGGACAGGGGGTCTGGAAACACCATATATTTT,CASSLGDRGSGNTIYF
.,few,TRBJ2-7,TRBV4-2,TGTGCCAGCAGCCAAGACTTGGATGGCGAGCAGTACTTC,CASSQDLDGEQYF
.,.,TRBJ2-7,TRBV7-3,TGTGCCAGCAGCCGAACCGGCGGGACGCCCCACGCGAACGAGCAGTACTTC,CASSRTGGTPHANEQYF
TRBD1,.,TRBJ2-7,TRBV5-4,TGTGCCAGCAGCTTGAGACAGGGAGCCTACGAGCAGTACTTC,CASSLRQGAYEQYF
.,.,TRBJ2-7,TRBV7-9,TGTGCCAGCAGTGACGCGACGACAGGCGTCCCCTCCTACGAGCAGTACTTC,CASSDATTGVPSYEQYF
.,.,TRBJ1-5,TRBV6-2/TRBV6-3,TGTGCCAGCAGTTACACGGCTAATCAGCCCCAGCATTTT,CASSYTANQPQHF
.,.,TRBJ2-4,TRBV7-2,TGTGCCAGCAGCCCGAACGGAGTAGCCAAAAACATTCAGTACTTC,CASSPNGVAKNIQYF
.,.,TRBJ2-5,TRBV30,TGTGCCTGGAGTAGGGGGGGATGGGCAGGGACCCAGTACTTC,CAWSRGGWAGTQYF
.,.,TRBJ1-5,TRBV18,TGTGCCAGCTCACCAGACGAGTGGGGCGGTGGACGCAATCAGCCCCAGCATTTT,CASSPDEWGGGRNQPQHF
TRBD2,once,TRBJ2-5,TRBV7-3,TGTGCCAGCAGCCAGAGCGGGAGTGGAGAGACCCAGTACTTC,CASSQSGSGETQYF
.,.,TRBJ1-2,TRBV4-3,TGCGCCAGCAGCCAACCCGGGGCGAACTATGGCTACACCTTC,CASSQPGANYGYTF
.,.,TRBJ1-5,TRBV6-5,TGTGCCAGCACCCAGGCTAGCAATCAGCCCCAGCATTTT,CASTQASNQPQHF
.,.,TRBJ2-1,TRBV29-1,TGCAGCGTTGGCCTACGTTTGGGCAATGAGCAGTTCTTC,CSVGLRLGNEQFF
.,once,TRBJ1-6,TRBV3-1/TRBV3-2,TGTGCCAGCAGCCGGACGGATATGAATTCACCCCTCCACTTT,CASSRTDMNSPLHF
.,.,TRBJ1-2,TRBV5-4,TGTGCCACCATCACCCTTGAGACAGCGACCCTCTATGGCTACACCTTC,CATITLETATLYGYTF
.,.,TRBJ1-2,TRBV7-8,TGTGCCAGCTCCCTAGGGGGGAGCTACACCTTC,CASSLGGSYTF
.,.,TRBJ2-7,TRBV7-8,TGTGCCAGCAGCTTAGTTCAAACCACCTACTACGAGCAGTACTTC,CASSLVQTTYYEQYF
TRBD1,.,TRBJ1-1,TRBV5-1,TGCGCCAGCAGCGGACAGGAAAACACTGAAGCTTTCTTT,CASSGQENTEAFF
TRBD2,.,TRBJ2-7,TRBV9,TGTGCCAGCAGCCTAGCGGGAGGTGGCTACGAGCAGTACTTC,CASSLAGGGYEQYF
.,.,TRBJ2-7,TRBV7-2,TGTGCCAGCAGCTGGTGGATAACCTACGAGCAGTACTTC,CASSWWITYEQYF